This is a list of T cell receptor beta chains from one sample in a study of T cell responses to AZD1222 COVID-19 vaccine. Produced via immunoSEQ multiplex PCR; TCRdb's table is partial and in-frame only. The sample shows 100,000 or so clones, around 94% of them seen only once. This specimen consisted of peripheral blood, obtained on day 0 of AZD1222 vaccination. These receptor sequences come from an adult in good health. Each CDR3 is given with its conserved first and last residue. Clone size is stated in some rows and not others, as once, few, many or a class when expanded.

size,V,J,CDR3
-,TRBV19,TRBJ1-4,CASSIGAQMNEKLFF
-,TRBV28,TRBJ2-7,CASSRGAYEQYF
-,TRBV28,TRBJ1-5,CASSFGTAHQPQHF
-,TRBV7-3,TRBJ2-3,CASSLRSWTSRSSTDTQYF
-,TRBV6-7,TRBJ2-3,CASTSTGRTADSTDTQYF
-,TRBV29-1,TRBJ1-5,CSVSIDGEPQHF
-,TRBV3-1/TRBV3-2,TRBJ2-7,CASSPTSGAAYEQYF
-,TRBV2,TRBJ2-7,CASRDRGLTYEQYF
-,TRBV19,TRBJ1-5,CASSIVADRGLNQPQHF
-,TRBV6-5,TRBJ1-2,CASSYSQGAVYGYTF
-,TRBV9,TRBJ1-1,CASSPPQGGPSNTEAFF
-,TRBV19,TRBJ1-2,CASSITGGSSNYGYTF
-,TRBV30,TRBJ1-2,CAWSRTNYGYTF
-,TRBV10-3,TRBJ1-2,CAISDGQVTNYGYTF
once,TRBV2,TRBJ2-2,CARLGTGGELFF
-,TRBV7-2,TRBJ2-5,CASSLVGRVSMKETQYF
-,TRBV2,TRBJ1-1,CASSELVFEAFF
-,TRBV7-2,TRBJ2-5,CASSPSTRSKTQYF
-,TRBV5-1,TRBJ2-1,CASSFTRANNEQFF
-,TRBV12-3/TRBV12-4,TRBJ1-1,CASSFNENTEAFF